This note documents a single T cell receptor beta chain sequence. As yet, its antigen is unknown. These data originate in a study of T-cell memory formation after mild COVID-19. Study-wide results and limits: Of the contracting clones, CD4+ ones lay mainly in CM and EM, and CD8+ ones in EMRA. CD4/CD8 balance characterized clones contracting day 15 to 85, and CD4+ skew characterized later expanders.

Each CDR3 protein is one row after TCRdb ran MiXCR on the 5' RACE reads. The table shows a few hundred thousand distinct CDR3 sequences, with 13% to 15% occurring only once. Germline V lookup: CDR1 SNHLY, CDR2 FYNNEI. This CDR3 is built from 15 residues. The ends lost 7 bases at V and 6 bases at J; junction bases unmatched: 4. V and J are TRBV2 and TRBJ2-1; 15 bases map to TRBD2. The sequenced sample consisted of PBMCs or a T cell subset sorted from them (not recorded which). The receptor's source is a man between 18 and 35 years old who had mild COVID-19 (a few samples of this study predate the infection). Cell type and time point are not known. CDR3 DNA: TGTGCCAGCATCCGGACTAGCGGGGGGGCCAATGAGCAGTTCTTC. Its protein is CASIRTSGGANEQFF.